The T cell receptor beta chain described here comes from a study of beta chain features in type 1 diabetes. Study-wide points: Insertions were fewer and deletions more numerous at VDJ junctions in type 1 diabetes patients. Shorter TCRB CDR3s, moderately but significantly so, marked every one of the four CD4+ subsets in Type 1 diabetes patients. Patients' naive, central memory and regulatory TCRB repertoires appeared more alike than those of healthy donors.

CD45RO/CCR7/CD25/CD127/CD95/CD27 staining was used to isolate CD4+ naive, central memory, regulatory and stem cell-like memory cells by sorting. CDR3 length: 13 amino acids. V was pared by 9 bases and J by 3 bases, with 15 bases between. From germline, CDR1 is SGHNT and CDR2 YYREEE (reference sequence). Since all of the isolated RNA was reverse transcribed, expressed TCRB transcripts were what got sequenced. The average read count of naive, central memory and regulatory T cell samples was some 3.8 million. The repertoire was sequenced with immunoSEQ multiplex PCR; TCRdb's copy has only in-frame clones and lacks some. The sample carries about 700,000 clones, roughly an eighth recorded once. This clone was counted between two and nine times. Its antigen is not known.

Sequenced input: naive CD4+ T cells from blood. The J gene is TRBJ1-1, the V gene TRBV5-4, with D possibly being TRBD1 (6 bases). The sequence was obtained from a man aged 18-30 years with type 1 diabetes. As DNA, the CDR3 is TGTGCCACCACAGGGTTCGCGGACACTGAAGCTTTCTTT. Translating it yields CATTGFADTEAFF.